This TCR beta chain was observed in a study of somatic mutations in cytotoxic T cells in rheumatoid arthritis. Across the whole study: There were some V beta antibody-stained T-cell populations flow-sorted at nearly 100% purity, and these included V beta1+ cells sequenced for TCRB.

The germline V gene encodes CDR1 SGHNT and CDR2 YYREEE (reference sequence). The length of the CDR3 is 14 residues. V shed 0 bases and J 3 bases; nucleotides not matched to a gene: 2. Generated by immunoSEQ multiplex PCR, the TCRdb table keeps only in-frame clones and is missing some. The sample lists about 11,000 clones, around four fifths occurring once. Sequences were obtained from CD8+ T cells sorted from blood. The V and J genes are TRBV5-4 and TRBJ2-7; 8 nucleotides align to TRBD1. This TCR was recovered from an older woman with rheumatoid arthritis. CDR3 nucleotide sequence: TGTGCCAGCAGCTTGGACGACAGGGGCTACGAGCAGTACTTC. Amino acid sequence: CASSLDDRGYEQYF. The variable domain in full, completed from reference TRBV5-4 and TRBJ2-7, reads ETGVTQSPTHLIKTRGQQVTLRCSSQSGHNTVSWYQQALGQGPQFIFQYYREEENGRGNFPPRFSGLQFPNYSSELNVNALELDDSALYLCASSLDDRGYEQYFGPGTRLTVT.